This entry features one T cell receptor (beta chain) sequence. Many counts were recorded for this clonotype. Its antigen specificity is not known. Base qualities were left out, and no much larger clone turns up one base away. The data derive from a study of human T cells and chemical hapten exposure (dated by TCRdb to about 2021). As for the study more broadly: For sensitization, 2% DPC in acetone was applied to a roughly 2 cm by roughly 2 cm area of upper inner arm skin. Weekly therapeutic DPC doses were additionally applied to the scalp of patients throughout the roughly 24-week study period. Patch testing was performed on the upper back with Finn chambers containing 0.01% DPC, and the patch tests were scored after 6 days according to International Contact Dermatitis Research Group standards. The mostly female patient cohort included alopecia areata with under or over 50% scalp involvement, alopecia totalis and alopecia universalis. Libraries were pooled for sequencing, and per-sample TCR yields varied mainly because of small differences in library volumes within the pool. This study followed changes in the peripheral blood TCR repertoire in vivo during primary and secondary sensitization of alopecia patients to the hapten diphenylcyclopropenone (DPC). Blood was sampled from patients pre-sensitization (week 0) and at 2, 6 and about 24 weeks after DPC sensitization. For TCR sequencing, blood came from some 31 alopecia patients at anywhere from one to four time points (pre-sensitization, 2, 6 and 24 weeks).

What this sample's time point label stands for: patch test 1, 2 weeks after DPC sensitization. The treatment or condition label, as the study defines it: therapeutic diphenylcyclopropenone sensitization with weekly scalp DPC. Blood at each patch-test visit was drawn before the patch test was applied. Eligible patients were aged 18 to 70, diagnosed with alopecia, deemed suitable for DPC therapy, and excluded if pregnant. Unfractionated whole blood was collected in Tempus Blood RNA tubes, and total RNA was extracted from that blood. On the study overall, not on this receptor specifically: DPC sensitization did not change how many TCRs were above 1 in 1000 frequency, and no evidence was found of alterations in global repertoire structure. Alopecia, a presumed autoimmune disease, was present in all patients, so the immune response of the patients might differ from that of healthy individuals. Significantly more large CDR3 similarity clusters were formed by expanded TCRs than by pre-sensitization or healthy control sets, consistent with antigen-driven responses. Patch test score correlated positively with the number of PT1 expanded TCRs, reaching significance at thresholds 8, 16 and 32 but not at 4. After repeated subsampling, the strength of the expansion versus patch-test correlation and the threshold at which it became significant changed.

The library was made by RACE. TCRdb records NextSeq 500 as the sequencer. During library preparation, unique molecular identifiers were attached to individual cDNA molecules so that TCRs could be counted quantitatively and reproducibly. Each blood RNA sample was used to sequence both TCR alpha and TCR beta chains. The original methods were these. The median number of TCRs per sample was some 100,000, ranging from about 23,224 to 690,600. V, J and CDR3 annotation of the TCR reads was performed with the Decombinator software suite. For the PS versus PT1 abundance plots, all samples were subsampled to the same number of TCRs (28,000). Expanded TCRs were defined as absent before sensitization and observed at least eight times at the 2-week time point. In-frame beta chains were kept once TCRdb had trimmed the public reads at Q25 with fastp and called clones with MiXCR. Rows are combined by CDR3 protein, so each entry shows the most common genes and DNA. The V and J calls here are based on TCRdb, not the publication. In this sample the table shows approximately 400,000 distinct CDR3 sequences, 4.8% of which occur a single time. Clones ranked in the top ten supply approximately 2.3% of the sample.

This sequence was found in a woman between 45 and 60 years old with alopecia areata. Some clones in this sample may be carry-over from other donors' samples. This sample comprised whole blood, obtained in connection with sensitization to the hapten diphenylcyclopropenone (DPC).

The DNA reads as follows: TGTGCCAGCAGCCAGGCGCCAGATGGCTACACCTTC. Its protein is CASSQAPDGYTF. The rearranged segments are TRBV7-9 and TRBJ1-2, with the D gene too uncertain to name. The germline V gene (reference sequence) specifies SEHNR as CDR1 and FQNEAQ as CDR2. Including the terminal cysteine and phenylalanine, the CDR3 comprises 12 residues. The only DNA kept is the CDR3, 36 bases in frame from the first base. Trimming takes 5 bases from V and 6 bases from J, and the germline ends sit 10 bases apart.